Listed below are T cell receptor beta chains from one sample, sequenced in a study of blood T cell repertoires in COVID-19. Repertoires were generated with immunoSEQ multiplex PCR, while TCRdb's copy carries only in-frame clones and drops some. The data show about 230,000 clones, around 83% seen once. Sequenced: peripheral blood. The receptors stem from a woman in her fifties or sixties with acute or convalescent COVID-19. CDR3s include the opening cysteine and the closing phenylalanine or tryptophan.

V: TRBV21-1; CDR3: CARDYRASGDYNEQFF
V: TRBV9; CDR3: CASSETGDTGELFF
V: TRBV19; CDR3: CASSRTGEYEQYF
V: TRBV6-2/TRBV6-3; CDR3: CASSKTGTADEAFF
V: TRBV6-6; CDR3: CASSFPGTGVNTEAFF
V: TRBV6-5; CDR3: CASSYSGDLNQPQHF
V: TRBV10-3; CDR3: CAISEGGTGYGYTF
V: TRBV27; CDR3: CASSLLRDRGTYEQYF
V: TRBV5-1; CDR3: CASSFGGGPLNEKLFF
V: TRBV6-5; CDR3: CASRTGQGTEAFF
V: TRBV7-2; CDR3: CASSERASNQPQHF
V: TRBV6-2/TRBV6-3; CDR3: CASSYRRYEQYF
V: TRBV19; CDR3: CASRDQGRSYEQYF
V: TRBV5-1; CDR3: CASSIGSLAESYEQYF
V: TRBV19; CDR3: CASSWGLDTEAFF
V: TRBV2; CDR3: CASSPLAGGRHGEQFF
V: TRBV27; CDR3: CASSLSNGGATIYF
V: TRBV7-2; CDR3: CASSPSQSYGYTF
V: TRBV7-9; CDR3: CAAGWGETQYF
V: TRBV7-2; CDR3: CASSFGQGSGNTIYF
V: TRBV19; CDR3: CASSSGGAGDTQYF
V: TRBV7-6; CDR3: CASSLEKGAGEKLFF
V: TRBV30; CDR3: CAWSVLRGAGTEAFF
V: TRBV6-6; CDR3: CASRPGVAGDNEAFF
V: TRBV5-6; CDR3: CASSFNTAYNEQFF
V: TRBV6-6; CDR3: CASRGAHGLTEKLFF